Listed below are T cell receptor beta chains from one sample, sequenced in a study of T cell changes during pregnancy in multiple sclerosis. Only in-frame clones appear in the TCRdb table, and some are missing; sequencing was by immunoSEQ multiplex PCR. The sample holds more than 100,000 clones, approximately 90% seen once. This sample comprised peripheral blood, obtained after pregnancy. These receptors all come from a female donor with multiple sclerosis, enrolled in a pregnancy study. The CDR3 runs from the conserved cysteine through the conserved F or W. The D gene is left open where the match is weak. Where a row states a size, it is once, few, many or the class of an expanded clone; other rows omit it.

clone_size,j_call,v_call,d_call,cdr3_aa,cdr3_nt
.,TRBJ1-1,TRBV5-4,TRBD1,CASSLEYRGTEAFF,TGTGCCAGCAGCTTGGAGTACAGGGGCACTGAAGCTTTCTTT
.,TRBJ2-1,TRBV5-1,.,CASSLLGGAVYNEQFF,TGCGCCAGCAGCTTGCTAGGGGGAGCAGTCTACAATGAGCAGTTCTTC
.,TRBJ2-7,TRBV6-1,.,CASSEGSAQGHEQYF,TGTGCCAGCAGTGAAGGGTCAGCCCAGGGCCACGAGCAGTACTTC
.,TRBJ1-1,TRBV9,.,CASSVAGRLNTEAFF,TGTGCCAGCAGCGTGGCGGGTCGCCTGAACACTGAAGCTTTCTTT
.,TRBJ1-3,TRBV5-4,.,CASSPTDSNTIYF,TGTGCCAGCAGCCCGACGGACTCAAACACCATATATTTT
.,TRBJ2-3,TRBV5-1,TRBD2,CASSLTGGGDTQYF,TGCGCCAGCAGCTTGACGGGGGGGGGAGATACGCAGTATTTT
.,TRBJ1-1,TRBV7-2,.,CASSLDRRNTEAFF,TGTGCCAGCAGCTTAGACAGGCGGAACACTGAAGCTTTCTTT
once,TRBJ2-3,TRBV15,.,CATSRGQTTDTQYF,TGTGCCACCAGCAGAGGACAGACCACAGATACGCAGTATTTT
.,TRBJ1-2,TRBV5-5,.,CASSLSGGGYGYTF,TGTGCCAGCAGCTTGTCCGGGGGTGGGTATGGCTACACCTTC
.,TRBJ2-7,TRBV9,TRBD2,CASSFGLARDEQYF,TGTGCCAGCAGCTTTGGACTAGCGAGGGACGAGCAGTACTTC
.,TRBJ2-5,TRBV27,TRBD2,CASSSGTSGGEETQYF,TGTGCCAGCAGCTCGGGGACTAGCGGGGGAGAGGAGACCCAGTACTTC
.,TRBJ2-7,TRBV28,.,CASSLISVQSYEQYF,TGTGCCAGCAGTTTAATTAGCGTGCAATCCTACGAGCAGTACTTC
.,TRBJ1-1,TRBV28,.,CASPKREGTEAFF,TGTGCCAGCCCAAAAAGGGAGGGAACTGAAGCTTTCTTT
.,TRBJ2-2,TRBV5-1,TRBD2,CASSKGLVGQAGELFF,TGCGCCAGCAGCAAAGGACTAGTAGGTCAAGCCGGGGAGCTGTTTTTT
.,TRBJ1-1,TRBV5-1,TRBD1,CASSLQGANTEAFF,TGCGCCAGCAGCTTACAGGGGGCGAACACTGAAGCTTTCTTT
once,TRBJ2-7,TRBV7-2,TRBD2,CASSLSGGPLSYEQYF,TGTGCCAGCAGCTTGAGCGGGGGACCCCTCTCCTACGAGCAGTACTTC
once,TRBJ2-1,TRBV5-1,TRBD2,CASSFTSGGDNEQFF,TGCGCCAGCAGCTTCACTAGCGGGGGGGACAATGAGCAGTTCTTC